This passage covers 26 T cell receptor beta chains from one sample sequenced in a study of blood T cells in healthy people across ages. Primed by a sample-barcoded 5' primer and a J-beta primer mix, a second PCR proceeded for 7 to 11 cycles. TCRdb reprocessed the 5' RACE reads with MiXCR, giving one entry per CDR3 protein. Of roughly 1,300,000 distinct CDR3 sequences listed, almost 60% were seen once; the top ten hold 5.5% to 8%. The sequencing input was blood. All receptors derive from a man younger than 35 in good health.

CDR3 in amino acids: CSARAWRDNFGYTF. The DNA for the CDR3 is TGCAGTGCTAGAGCCTGGAGGGATAATTTCGGCTACACCTTC. This sequence joins TRBV20-1 and TRBJ1-2; D gene unclear. The ends were cut back, 1 base at V and 8 bases at J, with 17 bases in the middle. CDR3 length: 14 amino acids. CDR1 and CDR2 from the germline V gene are DFQATT and SNEGSKA (reference sequence).

This clonotype was observed a few times. The CDR3 nucleotides are TGTGCCACCAGCAGAGATAGGTCCCCTGAGCAGTACTTC. It codes for CATSRDRSPEQYF. The chain joins TRBV15 to TRBJ2-7; D not resolved. The CDR3 loop spans 13 amino acids. V lost 0 bases, J lost 7 bases, and 10 bases lay in between. The germline CDR1 and CDR2 sequences are LNHNV and YYDKDF (reference sequence).

This clonotype came up a few times. The chain carries TRBV20-1 and TRBJ1-4; D call uncertain. CDR3 length equals 11 residues. Germline V gene lookup returns CDR1 DFQATT and CDR2 SNEGSKA (reference sequence). V dropped 6 bases and J dropped 3 bases, with 5 bases sitting between them. The CDR3 here is CSARANEKLFF. CDR3 nucleotide sequence: TGCAGTGCGAGGGCTAATGAAAAACTGTTTTTT.

This rearrangement joins TRBV10-3 to TRBJ2-1, with TRBD2 matching 8 bases. Losses at the gene ends were 0 bases for V and 7 bases for J; bases not matched to a gene: 14. This CDR3 contains 18 residues. Germline-derived CDR1 and CDR2 are ENHRY and SYGVKD. The CDR3 nucleotides are TGTGCCATCAGTGAGTCCTCCCCCGGGGGGGCCCTTGAAAATGAGCAGTTCTTC. Encoded protein: CAISESSPGGALENEQFF.

The chain combines TRBV11-3 with TRBJ2-4; 7 bases match TRBD1. With V trimmed by 4 bases and J by 9 bases, 6 bases remained unmatched. This CDR3 is built from 13 residues. Per the germline V gene, CDR1 is SGHNT and CDR2 is YENEEA. The CDR3 nucleotides are TGTGCCAGCAGCTCCGACAGGGATCGCATTCAGTACTTC. This gives the protein CASSSDRDRIQYF.

This chain joins TRBV15 and TRBJ2-5; tentatively, D is TRBD2 (6 bases). Trimming shortened V by 0 bases and J by 2 bases, and 16 bases separated the two germline ends. CDR1 and CDR2 (germline): LNHNV, YYDKDF (reference sequence). The CDR3 has 17 residues. CDR3 loop: CATSRESLSGAQETQYF. The DNA of the CDR3 is TGTGCCACCAGCAGAGAGTCGTTATCGGGAGCACAAGAGACCCAGTACTTC.

The V call is TRBV2, the J call TRBJ2-1; D is perhaps TRBD1 (6 bases). Germline CDR1 is SNHLY and CDR2 is FYNNEI. The V gene lost 2 bases and the J gene lost 7 bases, with 12 bases spanning the gap. CDR3 size: 14 residues. For the CDR3, the DNA is TGTGCCAGCAGTGAACTGACAGGAAAAAATGAGCAGTTCTTC. This codes for CASSELTGKNEQFF.

This sequence joins TRBV24-1 and TRBJ2-4, with D possibly being TRBD1 or TRBD2 (5 bases each). The DNA end is more similar to TRBJ2-7, so the J call may be wrong. The CDR3 loop spans 12 amino acids. CDR1 is KGHDR, CDR2 SFDVKD, per germline. The CDR3 is CATSEWGYEQYF. CDR3 in DNA: TGTGCCACCAGTGAATGGGGGTACGAGCAGTACTTC.

The CDR3 bases are TGTGCCAGCAGGGAAATCGGACAGGGCTCAGGGGGCTACACCTTC. Its translation: CASREIGQGSGGYTF. The V call is TRBV6-5, the J call TRBJ1-2; 8 bases agree with TRBD1. This CDR3 region has 15 residues. Losses at the gene ends were 6 bases for V and 8 bases for J; bases not matched to a gene: 14. Germline CDR1 is MNHEY and CDR2 is SVGAGI.

The chain has TRBV3-1 and TRBJ2-4; maybe TRBD2 (6 bases). The end of the DNA fits TRBJ2-7 better, so the J call may be wrong. This CDR3 has 17 amino acids. Germline values: CDR1 LGHDT, CDR2 YNNKEL (reference sequence). The DNA for the CDR3 is TGTGCCAGCAGCCCTACACCGGGAGATTTTAGTCCCTACGAGCAGTACTTC. This translates into CASSPTPGDFSPYEQYF.

In this sample, this clonotype turned up a few times. The rearrangement uses TRBV27 and TRBJ2-7; no clear D. The V end was cut by 6 bases, the J end by 3 bases, with 21 bases between. The CDR3 has 16 residues. Germline lookup yields CDR1 MNHEY and CDR2 SMNVEV (reference sequence). The CDR3 sequence: CASRIGRAAAFYEQYF. The CDR3 nucleotides read TGTGCCAGCAGGATTGGCCGGGCTGCCGCTTTCTACGAGCAGTACTTC.

This clonotype was seen more than once but under ten times. The rearrangement links TRBV4-1 to TRBJ2-7, with 11 bases aligning to TRBD2. Looked up from germline, CDR1 is MGHRA and CDR2 is YSYEKL. The V gene end was trimmed by 2 bases and the J gene end by 1 base; junction bases not matched to a gene: 7. The CDR3 covers 17 residues. CDR3 in amino acids: CASSQSGTSGSSYEQYF. The CDR3 nucleotides are TGCGCCAGCAGCCAATCCGGGACTAGCGGATCTTCCTACGAGCAGTACTTC.

This chain links TRBV4-1 with TRBJ2-3, with 13 bases fitting TRBD2. The CDR3 extends over 17 amino acids. Germline V CDR1 and CDR2: MGHRA, YSYEKL. The junction had 5 bases not matched to a gene; V was cut back by 3 bases and J by 2 bases. The DNA of the CDR3 is TGCGCCAGCAGCCATTCCGGGACTAGCGGGACCACAGATACGCAGTATTTT. This sequence encodes CASSHSGTSGTTDTQYF.

The CDR3 nucleotides read TGTGCCAGCAAACCGCATACAGGGGGCTCGTACAATGAGCAGTTCTTC. This translates into CASKPHTGGSYNEQFF. The V gene is TRBV28, the J gene TRBJ2-1, with TRBD1 matching 9 bases. Per the germline V gene, CDR1 is MDHEN and CDR2 is SYDVKM. There are 16 residues in the CDR3. V dropped 7 bases and J dropped 4; count of bases not matched to a gene: 11.

The CDR3 region is CATSSRTGGSEKLFF. For the CDR3, the DNA is TGTGCCACCAGCAGCCGGACAGGGGGCAGTGAAAAACTGTTTTTT. This rearrangement joins TRBV15 to TRBJ1-4, with 11 bases that match TRBD1. Losses at the gene ends were 3 bases for V and 7 bases for J; bases not matched to a gene: 4. The V gene's germline CDR1 is LNHNV and CDR2 YYDKDF (reference sequence). The CDR3 is 15 residues long.

The V call is TRBV30, the J call TRBJ1-2; D gene ambiguous. Trimming stripped 8 bases from V and 4 bases from J, with 14 bases between. This CDR3 is built from 12 residues. CDR1 and CDR2 (germline): GTSNPN, SVGIG (reference sequence). CDR3 residues: CALKGSSYGYTF. CDR3 coding DNA: TGTGCCCTTAAGGGAAGCAGCTATGGCTACACCTTC.

This chain joins TRBV5-6 and TRBJ2-5; 9 bases map to TRBD1. The assigned J gene may be wrong: the sequence end matches TRBJ2-7 better. CDR3 length: 14 residues. The germline V gene encodes CDR1 SGHDT and CDR2 YYEEEE. DNA for the CDR3: TGTGCCAGCAGAACAGACAGGGGGACCTACGAGCAGTACTTC. Amino acids: CASRTDRGTYEQYF.

V usage is TRBV29-1 and J usage is TRBJ2-2, with 11 positions matching TRBD2. V was pared by 5 bases and J by 7 bases, with 6 bases of the junction left unmatched. CDR3 length: 14 amino acids. Germline lookup yields CDR1 SQVTM and CDR2 ANQGSEA. CDR3 coding DNA: TGCAGCGTTCAACTAGCGGGAGAGGGCGGGGAGCTGTTTTTT. It is translated as CSVQLAGEGGELFF.

This clonotype was counted only a few times. The chain is built from TRBV7-8 and TRBJ2-1; 14 bases are shared with TRBD2. The V gene's germline CDR1 is SGHVS and CDR2 FQNEAQ. The CDR3 contains 15 residues. V dropped 5 bases and J dropped 8; count of bases not matched to a gene: 5. The CDR3 loop reads CASSRGLAGDDEQFF. CDR3 sequence (DNA): TGTGCCAGCAGCCGGGGACTAGCGGGAGATGATGAGCAGTTCTTC.

The rearrangement joins TRBV10-3 to TRBJ1-1; no firm D call. This CDR3 is 13 amino acids long. Germline values: CDR1 ENHRY, CDR2 SYGVKD. The ends were cut back, 0 bases at V and 1 base at J, with 3 bases in the middle. The CDR3, as DNA: TGTGCCATCAGTGAGTCGAGGAACACTGAAGCTTTCTTT. It codes for CAISESRNTEAFF.

The DNA for the CDR3 is TGTGCCAGCAGCCAAGAGGGACTAGCGAGTTTGACCGGGGAGCTGTTTTTT. It yields the protein CASSQEGLASLTGELFF. The V and J genes are TRBV7-2 and TRBJ2-2, with 10 bases matching TRBD2. Trimming took 5 bases from V and 5 from J; bases not matched to a gene: 11. CDR1 and CDR2 (germline): SGHTA, FQGNSA. The CDR3 covers 17 residues.

CDR3 nucleotides: TGTGCCAGCAGCTTAGCAGCGGGGGAATCCGACGAGCAGTACTTC. It translates to CASSLAAGESDEQYF. V usage is TRBV7-2 and J usage is TRBJ2-5; the match to TRBD2 covers 8 bases. The DNA end is more similar to TRBJ2-7, so the J call may be wrong. This CDR3 contains 15 residues. Germline V CDR1 and CDR2: SGHTA, FQGNSA.

J is TRBJ2-6 and V is TRBV6-5; D not resolved. V lost 4 bases, J lost 0 bases, and 7 bases lay in between. This CDR3 contains 15 residues. CDR1 is MNHEY and CDR2 is SVGAGI in the germline V gene. The CDR3 DNA sequence: TGTGCCAGCAGTTTGAGCCACTCTGGGGCCAACGTCCTGACTTTC. As protein: CASSLSHSGANVLTF.

Written as DNA, the CDR3 is TGTGCCAGCAGCGCGGCAAAGACTAGGCTAGCGGGAGGGGGCAATGAGCAGTTCTTC. Protein: CASSAAKTRLAGGGNEQFF. The chain recombines TRBV5-4 with TRBJ2-1; 12 bases map to TRBD2. The CDR3 runs 19 residues. The germline V gene encodes CDR1 SGHNT and CDR2 YYREEE (reference sequence). V lost 4 bases, J lost 6 bases, and 17 bases stayed unmatched.

The rearrangement joins TRBV4-2 to TRBJ2-4; 9 nucleotides match TRBD2. The assigned J gene may be wrong: the sequence end matches TRBJ2-5 better. This CDR3 comprises 17 residues. Germline V gives CDR1 LGHNA, CDR2 YNFKEQ. CDR3 region: CASSLVGSGSIVETQYF. The CDR3, as DNA: TGTGCCAGCAGCCTCGTCGGTAGCGGGAGTATTGTGGAGACCCAGTACTTC.

In this sample, this clonotype turned up a few times. The junction departs from the called germline gene at one end, perhaps through a read error. In DNA, the CDR3 is TGTGCCAGCAGCCAACTGGGGACCTACGAGCAGTACTTC. This encodes CASSQLGTYEQYF. J is TRBJ2-7 and V is TRBV4-1; D ambiguous. This CDR3 is built from 13 residues. Germline CDR1 MGHRA, CDR2 YSYEKL.